Following are 28 T cell receptor beta chains from one sample sequenced in a study of shared clonotypes between healthy human individuals (TCRdb year 2020). Library prep was done by the immunoSEQ multiplex PCR assay. Not all clones reach the TCRdb copy of this immuneACCESS table, which keeps in-frame sequences only. Checked studies attribute under half of the gap to unresolved V genes and leave the rest unexplained. This sample holds hundreds of thousands of clones; 95% to 98% were observed only once. In total, the top ten clones hold 0.057% of the sample. Sequencing input: naive CD4+ T cells sorted from blood. What the cell subset or site label conveys for this sample: CD45RA+ positively selected. The source of these receptors is a woman aged 25-40 years in good health.

This clone was detected once. The J gene is TRBJ1-5, the V gene TRBV28; D call uncertain. Germline V gene sequence: CDR1 MDHEN, CDR2 SYDVKM. This CDR3 region has 12 residues. Between the trimmed V and J ends, which lost 3 bases and 7 bases, there was a span of 7 bases. The CDR3 bases are TGTGCCAGCAGTTTCTATGGGCAGCCCCAGCATTTT. This sequence encodes CASSFYGQPQHF.

The chain joins TRBV6-1 to TRBJ1-2, with 9 bases matching TRBD1. This CDR3 has 15 amino acids. The trim removed 7 bases at V and 2 bases at J, leaving 8 bases unmatched. Per germline, CDR1 MNHNS and CDR2 SASEGT. The CDR3: CASTNPGQGNYGYTF. The CDR3 nucleotides are TGTGCCAGCACTAACCCGGGACAGGGAAACTATGGCTACACCTTC.

V is TRBV4-1 and J is TRBJ1-1; 9 nucleotides align to TRBD1. Germline V CDR1 and CDR2: MGHRA, YSYEKL. V lost 7 bases and J lost 4; bases outside the gene matches: 10. The CDR3 covers 15 residues. The CDR3 DNA reads as TGCGCCAGCACGCTACAGGGGGCCTTTGGCACTGAAGCTTTCTTT. This gives the protein CASTLQGAFGTEAFF.

This clone was recorded once. The chain combines TRBV30 with TRBJ1-1, with D possibly matching TRBD1 (5 bases). In germline, CDR1 is GTSNPN, CDR2 SVGIG (reference sequence). The CDR3 contains 13 residues. The V gene lost 0 bases and the J gene lost 8 bases, with 13 bases spanning the gap. For the CDR3, the DNA is TGTGCCTGGAGTGTAGTCCAGGGTGGAGAAGCTTTCTTT. Amino acid sequence: CAWSVVQGGEAFF.

The count of this clone is one. The genes are TRBV18 and TRBJ1-5, with D hard to call. Germline values: CDR1 KGHSH, CDR2 LQKENI. Trimming took 3 bases from V and 0 from J, leaving 12 bases between them. The CDR3 consists of 16 residues. In DNA, the CDR3 is TGTGCCAGCTCACCTACTATCATCGTTAGCAATCAGCCCCAGCATTTT. Its translation is CASSPTIIVSNQPQHF.

This chain links TRBV28 with TRBJ2-3; TRBD2 matches at 8 bases. This CDR3 is 16 amino acids long. Germline lookup yields CDR1 MDHEN and CDR2 SYDVKM. After removal of 6 bases from V and 2 bases from J, the junction contained 10 bases not matched to a gene. This chain's CDR3 is CASRLSGRGSTDTQYF. For the CDR3, the DNA is TGTGCCAGCAGACTGAGCGGGAGAGGGTCCACAGATACGCAGTATTTT.

CDR3 DNA sequence: TGTGCCTGGAGTACCTCGAACGAGCAGTACTTC. Translating it yields CAWSTSNEQYF. The chain has TRBV30 and TRBJ2-5, with D uncertain. The J call is doubtful: the DNA matches TRBJ2-7 better. This CDR3 is 11 amino acids long. Germline-derived CDR1 and CDR2 are GTSNPN and SVGIG (reference sequence).

The table lists this clone with a count of one. The V gene is TRBV10-3, the J gene TRBJ1-5; TRBD1 agrees at 10 bases. CDR1 ENHRY and CDR2 SYGVKD come from the germline V gene. Trimming took 5 bases from V and 7 from J; bases not matched to a gene: 5. The CDR3 consists of 14 residues. CDR3 nucleotide sequence: TGTGCCATCAGTCCGACAGGGGGCGACCAGCCCCAGCATTTT. This translates into CAISPTGGDQPQHF.

This clone is a singleton in its sample. The chain has TRBV19 and TRBJ2-3; D is perhaps TRBD2 (6 bases). Germline V CDR1 and CDR2: LNHDA, SQIVND (reference sequence). V dropped 5 bases and J dropped 0 bases, with 18 bases sitting between them. This CDR3 is 17 amino acids long. The CDR3 here is CASSPPLWRASTDTQYF. CDR3 coding DNA: TGTGCCAGTAGTCCCCCCCTTTGGAGGGCGAGCACAGATACGCAGTATTTT.

The CDR3 DNA reads TGTGCCAGCTCACCCCCGGGACAGGGGTTCCAGCCCCAGCATTTT. Amino acids: CASSPPGQGFQPQHF. The chain links TRBV18 to TRBJ1-5; TRBD1 matches 10 bases. CDR1 KGHSH and CDR2 LQKENI come from the germline V gene. The length of the CDR3 is 15 residues. The V and J ends lost 3 bases and 7 bases, in that order; junction bases with no gene match: 6.

In its sample, this clone was seen once. V and J are TRBV28 and TRBJ1-6; maybe TRBD1 (5 bases). The CDR3 loop spans 15 amino acids. The ends were cut back, 5 bases at V and 6 bases at J, with 14 bases in the middle. Germline loops: CDR1 MDHEN, CDR2 SYDVKM. CDR3 residues: CASSKRKGVNSPLHF. The CDR3, as DNA: TGTGCCAGCAGTAAGAGGAAAGGGGTTAATTCACCCCTCCACTTT.

The chain employs TRBV2 and TRBJ1-4, with TRBD1 matching over 9 bases. The CDR3 contains 15 residues. Germline CDR1 is SNHLY and CDR2 is FYNNEI. V was clipped by 4 bases and J by 8 bases; unmatched bases: 8. CDR3 in DNA: TGTGCCAGCAGTGTCTCCGGACAGGGGCCCGAAAAACTGTTTTTT. Translating it yields CASSVSGQGPEKLFF.

The CDR3: CATSRARGEKLFF. CDR3 bases: TGTGCCACCAGCAGAGCGCGGGGTGAAAAACTGTTTTTT. The chain combines TRBV15 with TRBJ1-4, with D unresolved. The germline V gene has CDR1 LNHNV and CDR2 YYDKDF (reference sequence). The CDR3 loop spans 13 amino acids. V was trimmed by 1 base and J by 7 bases, leaving 7 bases between them.

The rearrangement uses TRBV28 and TRBJ2-7; a weak D match, TRBD2 (6 bases). CDR3 size: 11 residues. V lost 7 bases and J 3 bases, leaving 7 bases between the germline ends. Looked up from germline, CDR1 is MDHEN and CDR2 is SYDVKM. The CDR3 spells CASMGGYEQYF. DNA for the CDR3: TGTGCCAGCATGGGGGGCTACGAGCAGTACTTC.

The chain carries TRBV11-1 and TRBJ2-1; 7 bases are a match to TRBD2. The junction had 7 bases not matched to a gene; V was cut back by 1 base and J by 4 bases. The CDR3 has 16 residues. CDR1 and CDR2 (germline): SGHAT, FQDESV (reference sequence). The CDR3 sequence is CASSLGVAGEYNEQFF. The CDR3 nucleotides are TGTGCCAGCAGCTTAGGAGTTGCGGGAGAATACAATGAGCAGTTCTTC. Together with reference TRBV11-1 and TRBJ2-1, the CDR3 gives the full variable domain: EAEVAQSPRYKITEKSQAVAFWCDPISGHATLYWYRQILGQGPELLVQFQDESVVDDSQLPKDRFSAERLKGVDSTLKIQPAELGDSAMYLCASSLGVAGEYNEQFFGPGTRLTVL.

V usage is TRBV2 and J usage is TRBJ2-3; TRBD1 matches 8 bases. The CDR3 loop spans 15 amino acids. Trimming took 2 bases from V and 2 from J; bases not matched to a gene: 3. Per the germline V gene, CDR1 is SNHLY and CDR2 is FYNNEI. The CDR3 DNA sequence: TGTGCCAGCAGTGAACGCAGGGGGCCCACAGATACGCAGTATTTT. This encodes CASSERRGPTDTQYF.

The chain combines TRBV10-2 with TRBJ2-7; 7 bases map to TRBD1. CDR3 length equals 11 residues. CDR1 and CDR2 (germline): WSHSY, SAAADI. After removal of 10 bases from V and 2 bases from J, the junction contained 2 bases not matched to a gene. The CDR3 sequence is CAIGQAYEQYF. Here the CDR3 DNA reads TGCGCCATCGGACAGGCCTACGAGCAGTACTTC.

The chain joins TRBV6-5 to TRBJ1-2; possible D gene TRBD1, 6 bases. The CDR3 runs to 14 residues. Germline V gives CDR1 MNHEY, CDR2 SVGAGI. Trimming left V 6 bases short and J 3 bases short, with 14 bases between. CDR3 bases: TGTGCCAGCAGGGAGACAGGCGGGCACTATGGCTACACCTTC. Translation gives CASRETGGHYGYTF.

This clone was seen once. The rearrangement links TRBV19 to TRBJ1-1; D gene ambiguous. Germline CDR1 reads LNHDA; CDR2 reads SQIVND (reference sequence). The CDR3 is 13 residues long. The germline V and J ends were trimmed by 5 bases and 2 bases, with 9 bases remaining between them. The CDR3 sequence is CASSRNLNTEAFF. DNA of the CDR3: TGTGCCAGTAGTCGAAATCTCAACACTGAAGCTTTCTTT. The whole variable domain, remainder taken from reference TRBV19 and TRBJ1-1, is DGGITQSPKYLFRKEGQNVTLSCEQNLNHDAMYWYRQDPGQGLRLIYYSQIVNDFQKGDIAEGYSVSREKKESFPLTVTSAQKNPTAFYLCASSRNLNTEAFFGQGTRLTVV.

The rearrangement joins TRBV6-6 to TRBJ1-4; no reliable D call. The CDR3 is 14 residues long. Per the germline V gene, CDR1 is MNHNY and CDR2 is SVGAGI (reference sequence). V shed 6 bases and J shed 8 bases, with 16 bases lying between them. The CDR3 sequence: CASRETAGWEKLFF. As DNA, the CDR3 is TGTGCCAGCAGGGAGACGGCGGGCTGGGAAAAACTGTTTTTT.

The rearrangement links TRBV28 to TRBJ2-7; unclear D gene. Deletions cut 7 bases from V and 0 bases from J, with 10 bases between. Germline V lookup: CDR1 MDHEN, CDR2 SYDVKM. The CDR3 covers 13 residues. The CDR3 nucleotides read TGTGCCAGCATCATGGCTAGCTCCTACGAGCAGTACTTC. It yields the protein CASIMASSYEQYF.

The chain uses TRBV6-1 and TRBJ2-1, with D unclear. Germline CDR1 is MNHNS and CDR2 is SASEGT. Trimming removed 2 bases at V and 1 base at J, with 18 bases between. The CDR3 is 18 residues long. CDR3 nucleotides: TGTGCCAGCAGTGAAATAGGGTCCGCCAGTAAATCCTACAATGAGCAGTTCTTC. Encoded protein: CASSEIGSASKSYNEQFF.

This chain links TRBV4-1 with TRBJ2-7; 10 nucleotides match TRBD1. This CDR3 is 17 amino acids long. V lost 8 bases and J lost 0; bases outside the gene matches: 13. Germline V lookup: CDR1 MGHRA, CDR2 YSYEKL. CDR3 nucleotide sequence: TGCGCCAGCGGCACGATAGGGACAGGGGATTTCTCCTACGAGCAGTACTTC. Amino acids: CASGTIGTGDFSYEQYF.

The chain is built from TRBV5-1 and TRBJ2-3; no definite D call. Germline CDR1 SGHRS, CDR2 YFSETQ. This CDR3 region has 15 residues. V lost 0 bases and J lost 0, with 8 bases in between. The CDR3 DNA reads TGCGCCAGCAGCTTGGACACATCAAGCACAGATACGCAGTATTTT. As protein: CASSLDTSSTDTQYF.

This chain links TRBV30 with TRBJ2-5; no clear D gene. The CDR3 has 13 residues. In germline, CDR1 is GTSNPN, CDR2 SVGIG (reference sequence). The V gene lost 0 bases and the J gene lost 3 bases, with 8 bases spanning the gap. CDR3 coding DNA: TGTGCCTGGAGTGTTTTGGGGAAAGAGACCCAGTACTTC. Translation gives CAWSVLGKETQYF.

Concerning this clone: This CDR3 is also generated by other DNA sequences in the sample. The V and J genes are TRBV2 and TRBJ1-2; the match to TRBD1 covers 9 bases. Losses at the gene ends were 5 bases for V and 3 bases for J; bases not matched to a gene: 1. The CDR3 loop spans 13 amino acids. Germline V gene data show CDR1 as SNHLY and CDR2 as FYNNEI. Here the CDR3 reads CASSRTGDYGYTF. DNA of the CDR3: TGTGCCAGCAGTCGGACAGGGGACTATGGCTACACCTTC.

The chain is built from TRBV6-6 and TRBJ1-1, with 7 bases lining up with TRBD1. Germline CDR1 reads MNHNY; CDR2 reads SVGAGI (reference sequence). V dropped 4 bases and J dropped 1; count of bases not matched to a gene: 3. This CDR3 has 14 amino acids. The DNA for the CDR3 is TGTGCCAGCAGTTGGGGACAGACGAACACTGAAGCTTTCTTT. It translates to CASSWGQTNTEAFF.

The chain employs TRBV27 and TRBJ1-1; possibly TRBD1 for D (6 bases). Trimming shortened V by 2 bases and J by 10 bases, and 20 bases separated the two germline ends. CDR3 length: 15 residues. Per germline, CDR1 MNHEY and CDR2 SMNVEV (reference sequence). CDR3 sequence (DNA): TGTGCCAGCAGTTTACTTCGGGCAGGGGTAACGTCAGCTTTCTTT. It codes for CASSLLRAGVTSAFF.